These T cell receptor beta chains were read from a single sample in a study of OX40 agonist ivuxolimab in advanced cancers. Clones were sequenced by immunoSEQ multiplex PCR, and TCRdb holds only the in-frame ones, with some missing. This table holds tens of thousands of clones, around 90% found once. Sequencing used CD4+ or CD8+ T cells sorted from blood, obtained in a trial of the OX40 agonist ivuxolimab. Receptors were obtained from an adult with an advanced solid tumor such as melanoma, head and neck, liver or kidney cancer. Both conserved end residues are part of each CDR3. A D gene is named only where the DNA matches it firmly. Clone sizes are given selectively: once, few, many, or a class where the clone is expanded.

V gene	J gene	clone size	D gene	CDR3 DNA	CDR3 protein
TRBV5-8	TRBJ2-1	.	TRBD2	TGTGCCAGCAGCTTGGGACTAGCGGGGTACAATGAGCAGTTCTTC	CASSLGLAGYNEQFF
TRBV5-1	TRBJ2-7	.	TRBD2	TGCGCCAGCAGCTTGGCCCAGGTAGCGGGAGCCTACGAGCAGTACTTC	CASSLAQVAGAYEQYF
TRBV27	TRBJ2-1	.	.	TGTGCCAGCAGTTTATCGGGAACCTTCTCCTACAATGAGCAGTTCTTC	CASSLSGTFSYNEQFF
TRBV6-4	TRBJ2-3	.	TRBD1	TGTGCCAGCAGTGGGACAGGGGGCACAGATACGCAGTATTTT	CASSGTGGTDTQYF
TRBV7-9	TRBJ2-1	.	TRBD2	TGTGCCAGCAGCATTTTAGCGGGAGGAAACAATGAGCAGTTCTTC	CASSILAGGNNEQFF
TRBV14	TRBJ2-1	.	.	TGTGCCAGCAGCTTTGGACAGACCAATGAGCAGTTCTTC	CASSFGQTNEQFF
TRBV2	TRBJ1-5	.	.	TGTGCCAGCAGTGAAGTGATCAATCAGCCCCAGCATTTT	CASSEVINQPQHF
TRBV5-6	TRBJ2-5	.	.	TGTGCCAGCAGCTTGTTCCAAGAGACCCAGTACTTC	CASSLFQETQYF
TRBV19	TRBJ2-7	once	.	TGTGCCAGTAGTATAGTGAGCTCCTACGAGCAGTACTTC	CASSIVSSYEQYF
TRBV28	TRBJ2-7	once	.	TGTGCCAGCAGCTTACAAGGATACTCCTACGAGCAGTACTTC	CASSLQGYSYEQYF
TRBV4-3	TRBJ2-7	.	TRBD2	TGCGCCAGCAGCCAAGATGTGGGACTAGCGGCTTACGAGCAGTACTTC	CASSQDVGLAAYEQYF
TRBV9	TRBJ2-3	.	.	TGTGCCAGCAGCGTAGTGCCAGCCACAGATACGCAGTATTTT	CASSVVPATDTQYF
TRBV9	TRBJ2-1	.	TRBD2	TGTGCCAGCAGCGCGGCTAGCGGGCCCGTCTACAATGAGCAGTTCTTC	CASSAASGPVYNEQFF
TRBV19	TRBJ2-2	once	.	TGTGCCAGTAGTATAGGCCAAAGGGGCACCGGGGAGCTGTTTTTT	CASSIGQRGTGELFF
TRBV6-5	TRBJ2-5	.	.	TGTGCCAGCAGTTCGCGGTACCAAGAGACCCAGTACTTC	CASSSRYQETQYF
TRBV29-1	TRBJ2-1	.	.	TGCAGCGTTCAACAGGGCTCCTACAATGAGCAGTTCTTC	CSVQQGSYNEQFF
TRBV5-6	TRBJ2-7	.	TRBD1	TGTGCCAGCAGCTTTTCGGTCAGGGGGTACGAGCAGTACTTC	CASSFSVRGYEQYF
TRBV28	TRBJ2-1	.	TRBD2	TGTGCCAGCAGTCCTGGGACTAGCGGGAGCTCCTACAATGAGCAGTTCTTC	CASSPGTSGSSYNEQFF
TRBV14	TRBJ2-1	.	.	TGTGCCAGCAGCCAAGAGAGCGGGCGTTACGTTAAATCCTACAATGAGCAGTTCTTC	CASSQESGRYVKSYNEQFF
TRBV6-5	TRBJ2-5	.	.	TGTGCCAGCAGTTACATAGGCAGTCAAGAGACCCAGTACTTC	CASSYIGSQETQYF
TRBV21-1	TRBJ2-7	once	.	TGTGCCAGCAGCAAAAATATCCCAGCGGGAGGGCCGGGTGAGCAGTACTTC	CASSKNIPAGGPGEQYF
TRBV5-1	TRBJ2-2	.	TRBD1	TGCGCCAGCAGCCCGGGACAGGGGGGCACCGGGGAGCTGTTTTTT	CASSPGQGGTGELFF
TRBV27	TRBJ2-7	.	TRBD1	TGTGCCAGCCAACTATACAGGGGAACCCCCTACGAGCAGTACTTC	CASQLYRGTPYEQYF
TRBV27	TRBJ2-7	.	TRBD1	TGTGCCAGCAGTTTAACGACAGGGGGCGAGCAGTACTTC	CASSLTTGGEQYF
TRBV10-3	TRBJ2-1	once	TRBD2	TGTGCCATCCAATCTGGACTAGCCGACAATGAGCAGTTCTTC	CAIQSGLADNEQFF
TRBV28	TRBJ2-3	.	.	TGTGCCAGCAGTCCAGGGATCTTTCAGGGCACAGATACGCAGTATTTT	CASSPGIFQGTDTQYF
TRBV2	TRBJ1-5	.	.	TGTGCCAGCAGTGAAGGAGGAACCTCGAATCAGCCCCAGCATTTT	CASSEGGTSNQPQHF
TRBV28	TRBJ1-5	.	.	TGTGCCAGCAGTTTTTTCCCGAAAAGCAATCAGCCCCAGCATTTT	CASSFFPKSNQPQHF
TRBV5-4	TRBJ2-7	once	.	TGTGCCAGCAGCGGCGACCAGACGGTTTCCTACGAGCAGTACTTC	CASSGDQTVSYEQYF
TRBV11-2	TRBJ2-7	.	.	TGTGCCAGCAGCTTAGGTCGTGGGGGGTACTACGAGCAGTACTTC	CASSLGRGGYYEQYF
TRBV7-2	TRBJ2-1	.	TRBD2	TGTGCCAGCAGCTTAGATGGACTAGCGGGGAATGAGCAGTTCTTC	CASSLDGLAGNEQFF
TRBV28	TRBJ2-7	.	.	TGTGCCAGCAGTTTGTACAGAGTTTACGAGCAGTACTTC	CASSLYRVYEQYF
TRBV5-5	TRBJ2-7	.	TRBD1	TGTGCCAGCAGCTGGCGAGAAGGGACAGGGGACCACGAGCAGTACTTC	CASSWREGTGDHEQYF
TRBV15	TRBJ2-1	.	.	TGTGCCACCAGCAGAGATAATAGGAACGGTCCTGGCAATGAGCAGTTCTTC	CATSRDNRNGPGNEQFF
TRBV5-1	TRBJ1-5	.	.	TGCGCCAGCAGCCCGGGTGAAAGCAATCAGCCCCAGCATTTT	CASSPGESNQPQHF
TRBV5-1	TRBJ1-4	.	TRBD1	TGCGCCAGCAGCTTGCTACCGGGACAGGGCGCAACTAATGAAAAACTGTTTTTT	CASSLLPGQGATNEKLFF
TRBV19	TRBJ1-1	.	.	TGTGCCAGTAGTATCGACAGTCCCACTGAAGCTTTCTTT	CASSIDSPTEAFF